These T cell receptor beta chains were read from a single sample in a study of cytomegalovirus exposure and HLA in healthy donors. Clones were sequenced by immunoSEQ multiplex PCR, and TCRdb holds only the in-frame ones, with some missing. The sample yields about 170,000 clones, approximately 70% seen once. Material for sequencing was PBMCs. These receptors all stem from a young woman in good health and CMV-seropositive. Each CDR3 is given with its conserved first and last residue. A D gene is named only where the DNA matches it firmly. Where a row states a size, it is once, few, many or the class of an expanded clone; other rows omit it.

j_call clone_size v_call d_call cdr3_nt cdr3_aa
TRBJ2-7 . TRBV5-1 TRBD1 TGCGCCAGCAGCTTGGGGCCGACAGGGAGAGGAGAGCAGTACTTC CASSLGPTGRGEQYF
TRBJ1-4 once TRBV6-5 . TGTGCCAGCAGTTACTCGCAGGGCTCTGAAAAACTGTTTTTT CASSYSQGSEKLFF
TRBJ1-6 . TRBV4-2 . TGTGCCAGCAGCGAATTGGACAGTAATTCACCCCTCCACTTT CASSELDSNSPLHF
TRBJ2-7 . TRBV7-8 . TGTGCCAGCAGCTTAACCCTGGGGGCGGCTCGGGAGCAGTACTTC CASSLTLGAAREQYF
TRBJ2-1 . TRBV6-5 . TGTGCCAGCAGTTACCCGGACAATGAGCAGTTCTTC CASSYPDNEQFF
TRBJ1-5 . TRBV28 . TGTGCCAGCAGTTTACAAGGCAGGGGTATCAATCAGCCCCAGCATTTT CASSLQGRGINQPQHF
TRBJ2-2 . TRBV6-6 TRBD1 TGTGCCAGCCGAAGATCCCAGACAGGGGCCGGGGAGCTGTTTTTT CASRRSQTGAGELFF
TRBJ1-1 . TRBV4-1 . TGCGCCAGCAGCCAAGTGGCAGGGATGAACACTGAAGCTTTCTTT CASSQVAGMNTEAFF
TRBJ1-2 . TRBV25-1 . TGTGCCAGCAGTGTACAGGGTAACTATGGCTACACCTTC CASSVQGNYGYTF
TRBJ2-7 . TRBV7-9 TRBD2 TGTGCCAGCAGTTGGGGGGAGACTAGCGGGCGTTACGAGCAGTACTTC CASSWGETSGRYEQYF
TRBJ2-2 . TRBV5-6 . TGTGCCAGCAGCTTGCTCACCGGGGAGCTGTTTTTT CASSLLTGELFF
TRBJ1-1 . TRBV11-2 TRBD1 TGTGCCAGCAGCTTTGGTCACAGGGGCCCCCGTGAAGCTTTCTTT CASSFGHRGPREAFF
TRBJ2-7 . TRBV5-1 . TGCGCCAGCAGCTTGGAAACTAGCTACGAGCAGTACTTC CASSLETSYEQYF
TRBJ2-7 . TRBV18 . TGTGCCAGCTCACCGGTTTCTACAGACTACGAGCAGTACTTC CASSPVSTDYEQYF
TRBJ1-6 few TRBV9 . TGTGCCAGCAGCGGGACAGCTGGTAATTCACCCCTCCACTTT CASSGTAGNSPLHF
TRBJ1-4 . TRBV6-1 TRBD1 TGTGCCAGCAGTGGAGGGACAGGGGTGTTAACTAATGAAAAACTGTTTTTT CASSGGTGVLTNEKLFF
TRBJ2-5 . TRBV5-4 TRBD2 TGTGCCAGCAGCTTGGGACTAGCGGGGGGGCCTGTTGGGGAGACCCAGTACTTC CASSLGLAGGPVGETQYF
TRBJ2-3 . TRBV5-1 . TGCGCCAGCAGCCCGAGCGGGGACAGGCTGAGATGGGATACGCAGTATTTT CASSPSGDRLRWDTQYF
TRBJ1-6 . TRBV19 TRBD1 TGTGCCAGTAGTATAGCACAGGGGGCGGATTCACCCCTCCACTTT CASSIAQGADSPLHF
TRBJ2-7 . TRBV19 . TGTGCCAGTAGCCACACAGGCCTCAGCTCCTACGAGCAGTACTTC CASSHTGLSSYEQYF
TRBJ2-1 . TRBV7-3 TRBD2 TGTGCCAGCAGCTTACTAGCGGGGAACGAGCAGTTCTTC CASSLLAGNEQFF
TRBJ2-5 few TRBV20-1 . TGCAGTGCTGGGGACTGGGAGACCCAGTACTTC CSAGDWETQYF
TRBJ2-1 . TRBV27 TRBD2 TGTGCCAGCAGTCACCGGGGGGATGAGCAGTTCTTC CASSHRGDEQFF
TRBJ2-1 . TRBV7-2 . TGTGCCAGCCCGCCGGACAGCACCTACAATGAGCAGTTCTTC CASPPDSTYNEQFF
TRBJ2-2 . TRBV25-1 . TGTGCCAGCCTTAAAGGGGGGGTACCCGACACCGGGGAGCTGTTTTTT CASLKGGVPDTGELFF
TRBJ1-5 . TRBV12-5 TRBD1 TGTGCTAGTGGCTATGGGACAGACGGTGATCAGCCCCAGCATTTT CASGYGTDGDQPQHF
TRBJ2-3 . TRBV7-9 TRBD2 TGTTCCAGCAGCCTAAATGCGGGGGGGCCAAGAGATACGCAGTATTTT CSSSLNAGGPRDTQYF
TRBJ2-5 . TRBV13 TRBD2 TGTGCCAGCAGCACGCGGACGGGAGGGACCCAGTACTTC CASSTRTGGTQYF
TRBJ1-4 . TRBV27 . TGTGCCAGCAGTCGGGACTTGGGTAATGAAAAACTGTTTTTT CASSRDLGNEKLFF
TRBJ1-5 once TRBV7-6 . TGTGCCAGCAGCCCACCTCACGCCGACAGAATTTCTTATAGCAATCAGCCCCAGCATTTT CASSPPHADRISYSNQPQHF
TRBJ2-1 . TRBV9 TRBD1 TGTGCCAGCAGCCCCCAGGAGAGGGGGCCCTACAATGAGCAGTTCTTC CASSPQERGPYNEQFF
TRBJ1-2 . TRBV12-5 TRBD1 TGTGCTAGTGGACCGGACAGGGTACAAGGCTACACCTTC CASGPDRVQGYTF